Listed here is a single T cell receptor beta chain. These data belong to a study of blood T cell repertoires in COVID-19. Some clones are missing from TCRdb's copy, which holds only in-frame ones; the method was immunoSEQ multiplex PCR. There are some 170,000 clones in the sample; approximately 85% occur only once, and 6% to 6.5% lies in the top ten. The CDR3 covers 16 residues. The V and J ends lost 0 bases and 4 bases respectively, with 10 bases between them. Germline CDR1 and CDR2: MGHRA and YSYEKL. The chain carries TRBV4-1 and TRBJ2-6, with D tentatively TRBD2 (6 bases). Sequenced input: PBMCs or T cells enriched from blood (not recorded which). The TCR sequence derives from a man aged 35 to 55 who had recovered from COVID-19. The CDR3 protein is CASSQDWGEGANVLTF. The CDR3 coding sequence is TGCGCCAGCAGCCAAGATTGGGGGGAAGGGGCCAACGTCCTGACTTTC.